This TCR beta chain was observed in a study of technical replicates of blood from a few donors. CDR3 length equals 15 residues. V lost 1 base to trimming and J lost 3 bases; unmatched junction nucleotides: 6. The germline gives CDR1 LGHNA, CDR2 YNFKEQ. Assay used: immunoSEQ multiplex PCR; TCRdb lists only in-frame clones, some missing. This table has roughly 81,000 clones, around 85% appearing once. The TCR sequence derives from a human donor in good health. Some clones in this sample may be carry-over from other donors' samples. J is TRBJ2-7 and V is TRBV4-2, with 7 nucleotides matching TRBD1. Sequenced input: PBMCs. CDR3 protein: CASSQAGQRDYEQYF. In DNA form, the CDR3 reads TGTGCCAGCAGCCAAGCGGGACAGCGAGACTACGAGCAGTACTTC.